Below, 9 T cell receptor beta chains from the same sample are listed, as sequenced in a study of Ad26.COV2.S vaccination and SARS-CoV-2 variants. Treatment denoted: 15 to 20 received Ad26.COV2.S at low or high dose, single or two shots; a few received placebo; per-sample allocation not given. Day 63 after the first vaccine or placebo injection was the time point for sampling. Clones were sequenced by immunoSEQ multiplex PCR, and TCRdb holds only the in-frame ones, with some missing. Of some 400,000 clones in the sample, around 89% were seen once. The sequences come from peripheral blood, collected in a trial of Ad26.COV2.S vaccine versus placebo. These TCRs come from a person aged 18 to 59 who received the Ad26.COV2.S COVID-19 vaccine or a placebo.

The chain combines TRBV7-9 with TRBJ2-1; D is perhaps TRBD2 (6 bases). Looked up from germline, CDR1 is SEHNR and CDR2 is FQNEAQ (reference sequence). This CDR3 has 17 residues. V was shortened by 3 bases and J by 4 bases, with 19 bases between the two germline ends. In DNA, the CDR3 is TGTGCCAGCAGCTTTTACAAGCCGGGAGTGGGGTACAATGAGCAGTTCTTC. It is translated as CASSFYKPGVGYNEQFF.

This chain joins TRBV2 and TRBJ2-5, with 9 bases lining up with TRBD2. The CDR3 totals 17 residues. With 1 base clipped from V and 5 bases from J, the junction kept 11 bases outside the gene matches. Looked up from germline, CDR1 is SNHLY and CDR2 is FYNNEI. CDR3 coding DNA: TGTGCCAGCAGTGAAGTGGCGGGAGGGCCTGAGTTTGAGACCCAGTACTTC. It yields the protein CASSEVAGGPEFETQYF.

The V gene is TRBV9, the J gene TRBJ2-2; TRBD1 matches at 10 bases. Trimming at V came to 4 bases and at J to 7 bases, leaving 7 bases not matched to a gene. CDR1 SGDLS and CDR2 YYNGEE come from the germline V gene. CDR3 length: 15 amino acids. The CDR3 sequence: CASSPRTGGVGELFF. Here the CDR3 DNA reads TGTGCCAGCAGCCCCCGGACAGGGGGTGTCGGGGAGCTGTTTTTT.

The chain combines TRBV5-6 with TRBJ1-2; D remains unclear. The CDR3 length is 14 residues. CDR1 SGHDT and CDR2 YYEEEE come from the germline V gene. Trimming took 0 bases from V and 7 from J, leaving 13 bases between them. As DNA, the CDR3 is TGTGCCAGCAGCTTGGGGGCTATCGCGGGTGGCTACACCTTC. Protein product: CASSLGAIAGGYTF.

The chain is built from TRBV28 and TRBJ1-2; TRBD1 is a possible D gene (5 bases). The germline gives CDR1 MDHEN, CDR2 SYDVKM. This CDR3 is 13 amino acids long. Trimming removed 5 bases at V and 7 bases at J, with 14 bases between. The CDR3 DNA is TGTGCCAGCAGTCCCCCCGACAGTCGTGGCTACACCTTC. Translated, it gives CASSPPDSRGYTF.

Regarding this clone: Other DNA sequences in the sample encode the same CDR3. This chain joins TRBV29-1 and TRBJ2-5; no definite D call. The CDR3 spans 11 residues. V was trimmed by 4 bases and J by 5 bases, leaving 8 bases between them. The germline CDR1 and CDR2 sequences are SQVTM and ANQGSEA. The CDR3 region is CSVAGGETQYF. The CDR3 nucleotides read TGCAGCGTTGCAGGTGGTGAGACCCAGTACTTC. Full variable domain (remainder filled in from reference TRBV29-1 and TRBJ2-5): SAVISQKPSRDICQRGTSLTIQCQVDSQVTMMFWYRQQPGQSLTLIATANQGSEATYESGFVIDKFPISRPNLTFSTLTVSNMSPEDSSIYLCSVAGGETQYFGPGTRLLVL.

The chain combines TRBV19 with TRBJ2-2, with TRBD1 matching over 9 bases. The CDR3 is 15 residues long. V was clipped by 5 bases and J by 1 base; unmatched bases: 2. The germline gives CDR1 LNHDA, CDR2 SQIVND (reference sequence). The CDR3 nucleotides are TGTGCCAGTAGTGTGGGACAGGGGAACACCGGGGAGCTGTTTTTT. Translating it yields CASSVGQGNTGELFF.

V and J are TRBV11-2 and TRBJ1-3, with D possibly TRBD1 on 5 matching bases. CDR3 length equals 14 residues. With 4 bases removed from V and 2 bases from J, the gap between germline ends came to 9 bases. Germline CDR1 reads SGHAT; CDR2 reads FQNNGV. The CDR3 nucleotides are TGTGCCAGCAGCTCCCCAGGGACTGGAAACACCATATATTTT. Protein sequence: CASSSPGTGNTIYF.

In this sample, this clone turned up a few times. J is TRBJ1-6 and V is TRBV4-2; D ambiguous. The germline V and J ends were trimmed by 0 bases and 7 bases, with 16 bases remaining between them. Germline V gene data show CDR1 as LGHNA and CDR2 as YNFKEQ. This CDR3 spans 17 amino acids. The CDR3 spells CASSQDPGRLRNSPLHF. Here the CDR3 DNA reads TGTGCCAGCAGCCAAGACCCCGGGAGGCTCAGGAATTCACCCCTCCACTTT.